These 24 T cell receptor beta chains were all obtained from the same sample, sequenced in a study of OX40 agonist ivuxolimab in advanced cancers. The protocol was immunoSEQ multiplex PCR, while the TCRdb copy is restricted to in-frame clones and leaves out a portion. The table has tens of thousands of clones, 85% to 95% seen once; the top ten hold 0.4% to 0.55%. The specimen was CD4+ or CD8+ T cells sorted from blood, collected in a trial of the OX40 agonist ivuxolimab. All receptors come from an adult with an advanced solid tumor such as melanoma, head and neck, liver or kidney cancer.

This CDR3 reads CASSRLAGNTGELFF. CDR3 sequence (DNA): TGTGCCAGTAGTCGACTAGCGGGGAACACCGGGGAGCTGTTTTTT. This chain uses TRBV19 with TRBJ2-2; 10 bases are a match to TRBD2. With 5 bases clipped from V and 1 base from J, the junction kept 1 base outside the gene matches. CDR3 length: 15 residues. The germline CDR1 and CDR2 sequences are LNHDA and SQIVND (reference sequence). Complete variable domain (other parts from reference TRBV19 and TRBJ2-2): DGGITQSPKYLFRKEGQNVTLSCEQNLNHDAMYWYRQDPGQGLRLIYYSQIVNDFQKGDIAEGYSVSREKKESFPLTVTSAQKNPTAFYLCASSRLAGNTGELFFGEGSRLTVL.

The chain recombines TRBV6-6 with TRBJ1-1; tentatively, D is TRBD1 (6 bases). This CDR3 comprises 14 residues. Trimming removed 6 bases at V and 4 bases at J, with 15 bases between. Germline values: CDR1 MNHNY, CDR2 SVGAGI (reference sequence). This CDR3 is CASSRLGGGTEAFF. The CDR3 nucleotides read TGTGCCAGCAGCCGATTAGGGGGAGGCACTGAAGCTTTCTTT.

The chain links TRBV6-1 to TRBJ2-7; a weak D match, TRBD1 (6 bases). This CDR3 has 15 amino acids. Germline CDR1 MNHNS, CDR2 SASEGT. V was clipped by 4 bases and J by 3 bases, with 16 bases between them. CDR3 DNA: TGTGCCAGCAGTGGACACCTCAGGGGAGTCTACGAGCAGTACTTC. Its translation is CASSGHLRGVYEQYF.

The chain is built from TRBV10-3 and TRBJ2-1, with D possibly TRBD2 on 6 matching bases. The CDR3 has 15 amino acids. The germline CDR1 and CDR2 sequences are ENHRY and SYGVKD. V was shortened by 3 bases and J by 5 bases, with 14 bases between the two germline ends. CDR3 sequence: CAISDPGGLNNEQFF. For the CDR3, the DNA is TGTGCCATCAGTGACCCTGGGGGACTTAACAATGAGCAGTTCTTC.

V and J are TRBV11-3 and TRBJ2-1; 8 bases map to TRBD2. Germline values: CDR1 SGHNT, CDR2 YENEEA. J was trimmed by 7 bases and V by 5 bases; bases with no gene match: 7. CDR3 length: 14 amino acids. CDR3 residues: CASSPHSGGNEQFF. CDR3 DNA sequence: TGTGCCAGCAGCCCCCACAGCGGGGGTAATGAGCAGTTCTTC. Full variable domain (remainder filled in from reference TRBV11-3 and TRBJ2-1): EAGVVQSPRYKIIEKKQPVAFWCNPISGHNTLYWYLQNLGQGPELLIRYENEEAVDDSQLPKDRFSAERLKGVDSTLKIQPAELGDSAVYLCASSPHSGGNEQFFGPGTRLTVL.

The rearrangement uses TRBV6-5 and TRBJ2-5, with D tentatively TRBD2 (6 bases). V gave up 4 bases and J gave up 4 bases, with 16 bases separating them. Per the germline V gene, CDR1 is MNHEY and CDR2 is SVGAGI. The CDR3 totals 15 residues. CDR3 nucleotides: TGTGCCAGCAGTTTTGGGATTGGGGGAGGAGAGACCCAGTACTTC. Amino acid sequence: CASSFGIGGGETQYF.

The CDR3 is CASSAYKQETQYF. CDR3 DNA sequence: TGTGCCAGCAGCGCCTATAAGCAAGAGACCCAGTACTTC. V is TRBV9 and J is TRBJ2-5; D ambiguous. CDR1 and CDR2 from the germline V gene are SGDLS and YYNGEE. Trimming left V 3 bases short and J 2 bases short, with 8 bases between. This CDR3 spans 13 amino acids.

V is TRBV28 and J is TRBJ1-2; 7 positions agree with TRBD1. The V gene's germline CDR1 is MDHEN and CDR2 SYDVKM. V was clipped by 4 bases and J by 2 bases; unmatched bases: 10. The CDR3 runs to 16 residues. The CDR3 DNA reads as TGTGCCAGCAGTTCAGGCCGGACAGGAGGGAACTATGGCTACACCTTC. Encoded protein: CASSSGRTGGNYGYTF.

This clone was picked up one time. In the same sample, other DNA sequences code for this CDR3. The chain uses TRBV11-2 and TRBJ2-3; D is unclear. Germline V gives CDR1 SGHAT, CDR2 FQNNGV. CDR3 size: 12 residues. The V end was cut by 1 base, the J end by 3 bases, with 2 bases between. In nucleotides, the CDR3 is TGTGCCAGCAGCTTAGGTACAGATACGCAGTATTTT. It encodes CASSLGTDTQYF. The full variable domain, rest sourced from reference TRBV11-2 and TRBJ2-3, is EAGVAQSPRYKIIEKRQSVAFWCNPISGHATLYWYQQILGQGPKLLIQFQNNGVVDDSQLPKDRFSAERLKGVDSTLKIQPAKLEDSAVYLCASSLGTDTQYFGPGTRLTVL.

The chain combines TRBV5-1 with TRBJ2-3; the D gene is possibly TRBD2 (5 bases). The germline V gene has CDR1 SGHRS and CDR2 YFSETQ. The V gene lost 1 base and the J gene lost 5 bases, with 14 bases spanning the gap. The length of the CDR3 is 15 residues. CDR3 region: CASSLWRVGVDTQYF. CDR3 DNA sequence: TGCGCCAGCAGCTTGTGGCGGGTTGGGGTAGATACGCAGTATTTT. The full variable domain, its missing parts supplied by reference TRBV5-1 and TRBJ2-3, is KAGVTQTPRYLIKTRGQQVTLSCSPISGHRSVSWYQQTPGQGLQFLFEYFSETQRNKGNFPGRFSGRQFSNSRSEMNVSTLELGDSALYLCASSLWRVGVDTQYFGPGTRLTVL.

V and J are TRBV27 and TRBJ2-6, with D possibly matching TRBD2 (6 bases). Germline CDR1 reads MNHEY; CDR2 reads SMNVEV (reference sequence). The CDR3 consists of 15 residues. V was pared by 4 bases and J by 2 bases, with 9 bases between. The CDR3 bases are TGTGCCAGCAGTTGGTCGGGGGCTGGGGCCAACGTCCTGACTTTC. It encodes CASSWSGAGANVLTF.

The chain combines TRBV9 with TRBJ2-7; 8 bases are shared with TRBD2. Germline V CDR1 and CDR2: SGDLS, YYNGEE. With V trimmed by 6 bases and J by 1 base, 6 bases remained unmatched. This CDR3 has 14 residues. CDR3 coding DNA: TGTGCCAGCAACGGGGGGGACTCTTCCTACGAGCAGTACTTC. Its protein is CASNGGDSSYEQYF.

CDR3 coding DNA: TGTGCCAGCAGCTTAGGGGGGGCCGGGGACACCGGGGAGCTGTTTTTT. Protein sequence: CASSLGGAGDTGELFF. This chain links TRBV11-3 with TRBJ2-2; D possibly uses TRBD1 or TRBD2 (6 bases each). With 1 base removed from V and 3 bases from J, the gap between germline ends came to 12 bases. The CDR3 consists of 16 residues. The germline gives CDR1 SGHNT, CDR2 YENEEA.

The CDR3 coding sequence is TGTGCCAGCAGTTTATCCCAGGGTTTGCCCAAAAACATTCAGTACTTC. This encodes CASSLSQGLPKNIQYF. The genes are TRBV27 and TRBJ2-4; possible D gene TRBD1, 5 bases. Trimming left V 0 bases short and J 2 bases short, with 11 bases between. The CDR3 consists of 16 residues. CDR1 is MNHEY and CDR2 is SMNVEV in the germline V gene (reference sequence).

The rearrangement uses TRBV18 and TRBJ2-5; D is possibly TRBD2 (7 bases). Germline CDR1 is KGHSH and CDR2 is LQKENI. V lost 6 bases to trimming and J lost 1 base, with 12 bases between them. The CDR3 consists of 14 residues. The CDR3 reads CASSGGAVQETQYF. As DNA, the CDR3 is TGTGCCAGCTCGGGGGGGGCAGTCCAAGAGACCCAGTACTTC.

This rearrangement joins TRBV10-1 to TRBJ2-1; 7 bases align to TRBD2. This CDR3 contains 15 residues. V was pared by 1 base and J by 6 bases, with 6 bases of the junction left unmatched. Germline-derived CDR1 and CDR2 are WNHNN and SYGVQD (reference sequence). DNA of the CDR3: TGCGCCAGCAGTGAGTGGGGGAGGGATTCCAATGAGCAGTTCTTC. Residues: CASSEWGRDSNEQFF.

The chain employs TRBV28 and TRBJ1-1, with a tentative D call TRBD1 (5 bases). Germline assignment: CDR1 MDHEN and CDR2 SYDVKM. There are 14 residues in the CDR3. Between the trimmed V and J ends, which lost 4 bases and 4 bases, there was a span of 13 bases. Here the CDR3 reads CASSSPGEGTEAFF. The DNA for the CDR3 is TGTGCCAGCAGTTCGCCGGGGGAAGGCACTGAAGCTTTCTTT.

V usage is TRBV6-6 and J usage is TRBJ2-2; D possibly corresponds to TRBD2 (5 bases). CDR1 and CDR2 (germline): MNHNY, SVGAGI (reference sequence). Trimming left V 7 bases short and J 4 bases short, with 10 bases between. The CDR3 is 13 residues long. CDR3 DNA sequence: TGTGCCAGCAAACCGGCGGGCACCGGGGAGCTGTTTTTT. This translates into CASKPAGTGELFF.

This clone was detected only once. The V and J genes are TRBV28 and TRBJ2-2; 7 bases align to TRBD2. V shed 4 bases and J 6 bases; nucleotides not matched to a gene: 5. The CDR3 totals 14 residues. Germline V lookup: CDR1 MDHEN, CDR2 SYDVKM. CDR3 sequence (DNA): TGTGCCAGCAGTTCCGGACTAGGCCCCGGGGAGCTGTTTTTT. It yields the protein CASSSGLGPGELFF.

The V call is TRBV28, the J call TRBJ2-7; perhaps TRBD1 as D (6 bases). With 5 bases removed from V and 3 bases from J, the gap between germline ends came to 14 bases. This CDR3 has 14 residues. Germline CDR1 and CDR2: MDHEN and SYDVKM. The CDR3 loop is CASSLGTLGYEQYF. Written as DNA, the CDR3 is TGTGCCAGCAGTCTCGGGACACTTGGCTACGAGCAGTACTTC.

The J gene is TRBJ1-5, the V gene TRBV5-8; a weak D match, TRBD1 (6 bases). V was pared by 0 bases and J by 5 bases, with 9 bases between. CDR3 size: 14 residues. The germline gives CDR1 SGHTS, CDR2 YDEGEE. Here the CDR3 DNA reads TGTGCCAGCAGCTTGGACAGGGTATATCAGCCCCAGCATTTT. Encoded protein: CASSLDRVYQPQHF.

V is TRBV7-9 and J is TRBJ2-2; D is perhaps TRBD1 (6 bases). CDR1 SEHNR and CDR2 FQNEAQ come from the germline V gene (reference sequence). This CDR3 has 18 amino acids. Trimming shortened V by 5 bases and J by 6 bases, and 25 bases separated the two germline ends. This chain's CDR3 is CASSPIPTGMRGAGELFF. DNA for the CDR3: TGTGCCAGCAGCCCCATCCCCACAGGGATGAGAGGCGCCGGGGAGCTGTTTTTT.

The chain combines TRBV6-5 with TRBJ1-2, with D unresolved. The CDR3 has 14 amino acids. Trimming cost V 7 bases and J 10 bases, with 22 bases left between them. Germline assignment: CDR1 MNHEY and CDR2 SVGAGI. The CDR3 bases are TGTGCCAGCAAAGGTTCCGATCGCGTGGCCTACTACACCTTC. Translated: CASKGSDRVAYYTF.

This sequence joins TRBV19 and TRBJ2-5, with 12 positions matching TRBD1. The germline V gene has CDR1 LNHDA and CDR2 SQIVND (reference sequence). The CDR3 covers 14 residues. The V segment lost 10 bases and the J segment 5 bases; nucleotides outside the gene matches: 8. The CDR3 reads CATRDRGRVETQYF. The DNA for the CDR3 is TGTGCCACAAGGGACAGGGGGCGCGTGGAGACCCAGTACTTC.